This T cell receptor beta chain was recovered during a study of human T cells and chemical hapten exposure (dated by TCRdb to about 2021). At the level of the whole study: For sensitization, 2% DPC in acetone was applied to a roughly 2 cm by roughly 2 cm area of upper inner arm skin. Weekly therapeutic DPC doses were additionally applied to the scalp of patients throughout the approximately 24-week study period. Patch testing was performed on the upper back with Finn chambers containing 0.01% DPC, and the patch tests were scored after 6 days according to International Contact Dermatitis Research Group standards. The patient cohort, mostly female, included alopecia areata with under or over 50% scalp involvement, alopecia totalis and alopecia universalis. Libraries were pooled for sequencing, and per-sample TCR yields varied mainly because of small differences in library volumes within the pool. In alopecia patients, the study followed how the peripheral blood TCR repertoire changed in vivo over primary and secondary sensitization to diphenylcyclopropenone (DPC), a hapten. Blood was sampled from patients pre-sensitization (week 0) and at 2, 6 and about 24 weeks after DPC sensitization. For TCR sequencing, blood came from about 28 alopecia patients at anywhere from one to four time points (pre-sensitization, 2, 6 and 24 weeks). Paper-wide results and their limitations: Alopecia, a presumed autoimmune disease, was present in all patients, so the immune response of the patients might differ from that of healthy individuals. After repeated subsampling, the strength of the expansion versus patch-test correlation and the threshold at which it became significant changed. Expanded TCRs formed significantly more large CDR3 similarity clusters than pre-sensitization or healthy control sets, consistent with antigen-driven responses. A positive correlation was found between the number of PT1 expanded TCRs and patch test score, with significance reached at thresholds 8, 16 and 32 but not 4. DPC sensitization did not change the number of TCRs with a frequency above 1 in 1000, and there was no evidence of changes in global repertoire structure.

From its cysteine to its phenylalanine, the CDR3 spans 17 amino acids. Only the CDR3 region is kept as DNA, spanning 51 bases read in frame from base 1. Sequences LGHNA (CDR1) and YNFKEQ (CDR2) are obtained from the germline V gene. V has 3 bases trimmed and J has 4 bases trimmed; junction bases matching no gene number 9. The time point label of this sample denotes: patch test 1, 2 weeks after DPC sensitization. This specimen's treatment or condition label, interpreted: therapeutic diphenylcyclopropenone sensitization with weekly scalp DPC. At every patch-test visit, the blood draw took place before the patch test was put on. To be eligible, patients had to be aged 18 to 70, diagnosed with alopecia and judged suitable for DPC therapy, while pregnant patients were excluded. Unfractionated whole blood was collected in Tempus Blood RNA tubes, and total RNA was extracted from that blood. This clonotype was counted only a few times. Its antigen is not yet known. No clone much larger than this one lies a single base away; base qualities are absent.

To prepare the library, RACE was applied. For sequencing, a NextSeq 500 was employed. Library preparation attached unique molecular identifiers to individual cDNA molecules for quantitative, reproducible TCR counting. Each blood RNA sample was used to sequence both TCR alpha and TCR beta chains. Regarding the original processing steps: Samples had a median of roughly 100,000 TCRs, with a range from 23,224 to 690,600. The Decombinator software suite was used to annotate the V, J and CDR3 of the TCR reads. To make PS versus PT1 abundance plots, every sample was subsampled to the same number of TCRs (28,000). TCRs were defined as expanded if absent before sensitization and observed at least eight times at the 2-week time point. Clones were called with MiXCR by TCRdb after fastp trimmed the public reads at Q25, and only in-frame beta chains were retained. Every distinct CDR3 protein forms one entry, paired with its most common genes and DNA. These V and J calls originate from TCRdb's pipeline instead of the authors' own analysis. The sample records approximately 340,000 distinct CDR3 sequences, around 6.9% of which are singletons. 7% to 10% of the sample rests with the top ten.

The sample consisted of whole blood, taken in connection with sensitization to the hapten diphenylcyclopropenone (DPC). The chain was built from TRBV4-2 and TRBJ1-6, with 7 bases in between that match TRBD1. The source of this sequence is a woman aged 18-30 years with alopecia areata. Some clones in this sample may be carry-over from other donors' samples. At the DNA level, the sequence is TGTGCCAGCAGCCAGGCCCCCGGGACAGATTATAATTCACCCCTCCACTTT. Its protein is CASSQAPGTDYNSPLHF.